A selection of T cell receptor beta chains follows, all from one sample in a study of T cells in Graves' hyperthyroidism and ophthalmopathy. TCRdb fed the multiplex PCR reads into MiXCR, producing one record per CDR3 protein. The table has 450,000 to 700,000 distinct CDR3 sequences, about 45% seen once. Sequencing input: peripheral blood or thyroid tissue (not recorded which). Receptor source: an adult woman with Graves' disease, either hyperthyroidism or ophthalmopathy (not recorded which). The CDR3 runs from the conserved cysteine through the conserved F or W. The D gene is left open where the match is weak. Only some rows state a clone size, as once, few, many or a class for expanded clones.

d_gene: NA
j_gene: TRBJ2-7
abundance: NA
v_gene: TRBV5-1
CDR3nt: TGCGCCAGCAGCTCGAACCCCCAGGGCTCTGGGGCAGGCGGACAGTACTTC
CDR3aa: CASSSNPQGSGAGGQYF

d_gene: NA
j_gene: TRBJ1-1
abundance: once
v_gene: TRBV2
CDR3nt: TGTGCCAGCAAAAACCTCGGGTCCCGAACTACTGAAGCTTTCTTT
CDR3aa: CASKNLGSRTTEAFF

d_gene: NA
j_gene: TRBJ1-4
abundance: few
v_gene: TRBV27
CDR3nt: TGTGCCAGCAGTCCCACAACAGGGCCGGCTAATGAAAAACTGTTTTTT
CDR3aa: CASSPTTGPANEKLFF

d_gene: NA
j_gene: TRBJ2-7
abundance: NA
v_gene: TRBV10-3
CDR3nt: TGTGCCATCAGTGGAGAGTCGCGGGAGCAGTACTTC
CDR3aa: CAISGESREQYF

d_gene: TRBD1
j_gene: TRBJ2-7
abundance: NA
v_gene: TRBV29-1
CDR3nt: TGCAGCTCCACAGGGGAAGGTTACGAGCAGTACTTC
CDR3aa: CSSTGEGYEQYF

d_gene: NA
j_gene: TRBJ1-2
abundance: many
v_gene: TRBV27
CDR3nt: TGTGCCAGCTCACCAGACGCCCTAAGGGGTGGCTACACCTTC
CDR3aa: CASSPDALRGGYTF

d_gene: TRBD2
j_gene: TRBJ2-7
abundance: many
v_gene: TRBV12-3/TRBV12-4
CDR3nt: TGTGCCAGCAGTTTACAGCGGGAGGTGGGCGAGCAGTACTTC
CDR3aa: CASSLQREVGEQYF

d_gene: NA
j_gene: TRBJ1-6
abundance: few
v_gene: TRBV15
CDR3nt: TGTGCCACCAGCCCCCGCCAGGGTATCTGGACACCCCTCCACTTT
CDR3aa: CATSPRQGIWTPLHF

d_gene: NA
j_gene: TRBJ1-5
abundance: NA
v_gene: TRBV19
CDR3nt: TGTGCCAGTAGTATAGCGGGACAAGCTTACGAGCATTTT
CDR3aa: CASSIAGQAYEHF

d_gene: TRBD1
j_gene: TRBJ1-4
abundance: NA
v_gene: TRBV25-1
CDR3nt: TGTGCCTGCAGTGCTTCACAGGGGGCCGGTGAAAAACTGTTTTTT
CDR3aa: CACSASQGAGEKLFF

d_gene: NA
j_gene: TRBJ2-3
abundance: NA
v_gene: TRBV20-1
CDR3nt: TGCAGTGCTAGAGTACCGAACACCGGGGACACAGATACGCAGTATTTT
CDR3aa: CSARVPNTGDTDTQYF

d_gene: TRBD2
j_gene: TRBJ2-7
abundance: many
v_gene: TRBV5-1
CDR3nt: TGCGCCAGCAGCCCTGGGGCTAGCGGGAGTGTGAGAGAGCAGTACTTC
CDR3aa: CASSPGASGSVREQYF

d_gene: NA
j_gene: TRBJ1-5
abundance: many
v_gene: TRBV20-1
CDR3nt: TGCAGTGCTAAGCGGGGGACTCAGCCCCAGCATTTT
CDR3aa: CSAKRGTQPQHF

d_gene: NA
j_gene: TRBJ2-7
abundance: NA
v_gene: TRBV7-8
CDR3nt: TGTGCCAGCAGCTTAGGGGGGTTCGGCTCCTACGAGCAGTACTTC
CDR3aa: CASSLGGFGSYEQYF

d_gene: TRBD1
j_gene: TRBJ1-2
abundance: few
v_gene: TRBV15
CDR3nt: TGTGCCACCAGCAGCGACAGGGCGGCTGGCTACACCTTC
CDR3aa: CATSSDRAAGYTF

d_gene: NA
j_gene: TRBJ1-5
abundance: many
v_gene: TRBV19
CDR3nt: TGTGCCAGTAAAGCGGATCGACGGGGTCAGCCCCAGCATTTT
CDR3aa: CASKADRRGQPQHF

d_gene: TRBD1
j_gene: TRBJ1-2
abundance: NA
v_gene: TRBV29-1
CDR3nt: TGCAGCGCCTGGGACAGGGACGGCTACACCTTC
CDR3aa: CSAWDRDGYTF

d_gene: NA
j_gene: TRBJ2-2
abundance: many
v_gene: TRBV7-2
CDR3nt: TGTGCCAGCAGCACCCACGACACCGGGGAGCTGTTTTTT
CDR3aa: CASSTHDTGELFF

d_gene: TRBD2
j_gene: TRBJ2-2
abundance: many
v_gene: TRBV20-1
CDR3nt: TGCAGTGCCCGGGCCAGCGGGAGGAGCGGGGAGCTGTTTTTT
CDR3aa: CSARASGRSGELFF

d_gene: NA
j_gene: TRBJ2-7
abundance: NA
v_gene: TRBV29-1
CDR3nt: TGCAGCTTGGCGACGGGAACCTACGAGCAGTACTTC
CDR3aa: CSLATGTYEQYF

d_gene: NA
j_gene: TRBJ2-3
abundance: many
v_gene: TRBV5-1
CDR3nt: TGCGCCAGCAGCTTGCAGACTACAGTAGATACGCAGTATTTT
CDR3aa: CASSLQTTVDTQYF

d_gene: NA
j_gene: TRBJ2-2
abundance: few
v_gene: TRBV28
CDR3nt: TGTGCCACCTCTCCCTCGGGCGGGGAGCTGTTTTTT
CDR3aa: CATSPSGGELFF

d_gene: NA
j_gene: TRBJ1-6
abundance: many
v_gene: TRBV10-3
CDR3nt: TGTGCCATCAGCGGGGGGGGATCTAATTCACCCCTCCACTTT
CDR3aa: CAISGGGSNSPLHF

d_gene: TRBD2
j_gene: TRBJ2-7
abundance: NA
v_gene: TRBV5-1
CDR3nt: TGCGCCAGCAGCTTGGGTAGCGGGAACACCGGGGAGCAGTACTTC
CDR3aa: CASSLGSGNTGEQYF

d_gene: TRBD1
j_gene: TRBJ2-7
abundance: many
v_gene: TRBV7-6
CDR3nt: TGTGCCAGCAGCACTAGACAGGGATCGAACTCCTACGAGCAGTACTTC
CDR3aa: CASSTRQGSNSYEQYF

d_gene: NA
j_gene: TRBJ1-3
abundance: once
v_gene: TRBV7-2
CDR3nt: TGTGCCGGAGGCCTGGACTCCACCATATATTTT
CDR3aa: CAGGLDSTIYF

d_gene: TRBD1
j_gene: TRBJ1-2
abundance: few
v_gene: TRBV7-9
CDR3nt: TGTGCCAGCAGCTCCCTGGGACAGCTCTATGGCTACACCTTC
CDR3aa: CASSSLGQLYGYTF

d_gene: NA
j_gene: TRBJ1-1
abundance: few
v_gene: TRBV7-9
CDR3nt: TGTGCCAGCAGTATAGCAGCGCGCACTGAAGCTTTCTTT
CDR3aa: CASSIAARTEAFF

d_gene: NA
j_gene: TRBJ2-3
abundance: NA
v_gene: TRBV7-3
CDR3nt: TGTGCCAGCAGCCAAGGGCTCGGGGATACGCAGTATTTT
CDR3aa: CASSQGLGDTQYF